This T cell receptor beta chain was profiled in a study of blood T cells in healthy people across ages. Germline values: CDR1 DFQATT, CDR2 SNEGSKA (reference sequence). V shed 1 base and J shed 0 bases, with 10 bases lying between them. The length of the CDR3 is 14 residues. The second PCR ran about 6 to 11 cycles with a sample-barcoded 5' primer and J-beta primers. MiXCR, run by TCRdb on the 5' RACE reads, gives a single entry per CDR3 protein. Among about 1.8 million distinct CDR3 sequences, around 50% were seen once, and the ten largest hold around 2.1%. This clonotype has a handful of counts. The specimen was blood. The chain couples TRBV20-1 to TRBJ2-7; no reliable D call. The TCR was taken from a woman aged 40 to 55 in good health. The CDR3 loop is CSARGRISSYEQYF. In DNA form, the CDR3 reads TGCAGTGCTAGAGGGCGAATCAGCTCCTACGAGCAGTACTTC.